A selection of T cell receptor beta chains follows, all from one sample in a study of graft-versus-host responses after intestinal transplantation. Profiling relied on immunoSEQ multiplex PCR, and the TCRdb table lists in-frame clones only, not all of them. The sample records just over 15,000 clones, about 67% being singletons. The sample was ileum tissue, taken 14 days after transplant. The receptors originated from a human patient who received an intestinal transplant, so some T cells may come from the graft donor. Both conserved end residues are part of each CDR3. A D gene is named only where the DNA matches it firmly. Clone size appears in some rows only: once, few, many, or a class for an expanded clone.

J gene	clone size	V gene	D gene	CDR3 DNA	CDR3 protein
TRBJ1-1	few	TRBV6-1	.	TGTGCCAGCACCCCAGGGGCGGGGGTGAACACTGAAGCTTTCTTT	CASTPGAGVNTEAFF
TRBJ2-5	few	TRBV5-1	TRBD2	TGCGCCAGCAGCCCACTTGGTAGCGGGAAAGAGACCCAGTACTTC	CASSPLGSGKETQYF
TRBJ1-1	.	TRBV28	.	TGTGCCAGCAGTTCCCAGATTATGACAGGTCCCATGAACACTGAAGCTTTCTTT	CASSSQIMTGPMNTEAFF
TRBJ2-3	.	TRBV7-7	.	TGTGCTAGCAGCTCCGGGGACAGCACAGATACGCAGTATTTT	CASSSGDSTDTQYF
TRBJ2-3	.	TRBV7-3	TRBD1	TGTGCCAGCAGCTTGGGCCTGGGGACAGGGGTGATTGATACGCAGTATTTT	CASSLGLGTGVIDTQYF
TRBJ2-7	.	TRBV4-1	.	TGCGCCAGCAGCCAAGATCCGGGCCTGAGCTCCTACGAGCAGTACTTC	CASSQDPGLSSYEQYF
TRBJ1-3	.	TRBV5-1	TRBD1	TGCGCCAGCAGCTCGCGACAGGGGATAACTGGAAACACCATATATTTT	CASSSRQGITGNTIYF
TRBJ1-1	.	TRBV11-2	.	TGTGCCAGCAGCTTACTGGCAGGGAAGACTGAAGCTTTCTTT	CASSLLAGKTEAFF
TRBJ1-2	.	TRBV28	TRBD1	TGTGCCAGCAGTTTACACCTGGGACAGGGGGGCTATGGCTACACCTTC	CASSLHLGQGGYGYTF
TRBJ2-1	.	TRBV28	TRBD2	TGTGCCAGCTCCCGGGGGGAAGCGGGGCAAAATGAGCAGTTCTTC	CASSRGEAGQNEQFF
TRBJ2-7	few	TRBV5-8	TRBD1	TGTGCCAGCAGCTTGCATACAGGGGCCGACTGGGGCGAGCAGTACTTC	CASSLHTGADWGEQYF
TRBJ2-7	.	TRBV6-5	.	TGTGCCAGCAGTTACAGATTCCGGGAAAGGGGCTACGAGCAGTACTTC	CASSYRFRERGYEQYF
TRBJ1-5	few	TRBV19	.	TGTGCCAGTAGTATGTTTGGCCACAGTTATAGCAATCAGCCCCAGCATTTT	CASSMFGHSYSNQPQHF
TRBJ1-5	.	TRBV29-1	TRBD1	TGCAGCGTTGCCGGGACAGGGGGAGAGCCCCAGCATTTT	CSVAGTGGEPQHF
TRBJ2-7	.	TRBV2	TRBD2	TGTGCCAGCAGTGAATGGCTAGGGAGGGCCTACGAGCAGTACTTC	CASSEWLGRAYEQYF
TRBJ2-7	.	TRBV28	.	TGTGCCAGCAGTTTACCAGGGCTGGGTTCGCCCTACGAGCAGTACTTC	CASSLPGLGSPYEQYF
TRBJ1-5	.	TRBV10-2	.	TGCGCCAGCAGTGCCGGGGGGTCTCAGCCCCAGCATTTT	CASSAGGSQPQHF
TRBJ1-1	few	TRBV5-3	.	TGTGCCAGAAGCTTAATGGACAGTTCCCCTCTACCCAATTTGAACACTGAAGCTTTCTTT	CARSLMDSSPLPNLNTEAFF
TRBJ1-1	.	TRBV10-2	.	TGCGCCAGCAGCCAAGGACAGATGAACACTGAAGCTTTCTTT	CASSQGQMNTEAFF
TRBJ2-5	.	TRBV6-1	.	TGTGCCAGCAGCCCAACGGGGGGCGAGACCCAGTACTTC	CASSPTGGETQYF
TRBJ1-1	.	TRBV27	.	TGTGCCAGCAGTGGACTCGGGACGGCGAACACTGAAGCTTTCTTT	CASSGLGTANTEAFF
TRBJ2-1	.	TRBV7-2	TRBD2	TGTGCCAGCAGCTTCCCAGCGGGAGTGAATGAGCAGTTCTTC	CASSFPAGVNEQFF
TRBJ1-2	.	TRBV4-1	TRBD1	TGCGCCAGCAGCCCACAGGGGGCTACCTATGGCTACACCTTC	CASSPQGATYGYTF
TRBJ2-3	.	TRBV29-1	.	TGCAGCGTTGTTGGGGGAGCAACAGATACGCAGTATTTT	CSVVGGATDTQYF
TRBJ2-5	.	TRBV19	.	TGTGCCAGTAGTCTTGGTGGGGGGCCAGAAGAGACCCAGTACTTC	CASSLGGGPEETQYF